This T cell receptor (beta chain) appears in the sequencing data of a study of CD4 T cells in relation to SARS-CoV-2 and coronaviruses listed by TCRdb under 2021. Context from the whole study: In the ViraFEST assay, PBMCs were grown with antigen for around nine days, and TCR beta CDR3s were then sequenced to identify antigen-specific clonal expansions. Expansion assays from other donors in the study were sequenced with a different, Illumina-based TCR-beta assay. An HIV-1 Nef peptide pool or a culture without peptide was used as the negative reference condition. Using patient-derived lymphoblastoid cell lines, the shared crossreactive spike epitopes were mapped to their HLA restriction. Memory CD4+ T cell crossreactivity between SARS-CoV-2 and common cold coronavirus spike proteins was assessed at the TCR clonotype level in the study. The Adaptive Biotechnologies TCR-sequencing kit was used to sequence samples from three pre-COVID donors and the naive versus memory experiments, while other data came from Illumina-based sequencing. Results the study describes overall, beyond this receptor: Crossreactivity analysis centred on spike protein, so crossreactivity against other viral proteins was not assessed. In about 60% of donors, memory CD4+ clonotypes turned up that crossrecognized SARS-CoV-2 and at least one common cold coronavirus spike. Crossreactive clones showed significantly weaker SARS-CoV-2-driven expansion than monoreactive clones, consistent with antigenic imprinting. No donor contributed both pre-pandemic and post-infection samples, which limited tracing the source of pre-existing responses. Small numbers of patients and of tested TCRs were a limitation of the study.

Sequences SQVTM (CDR1) and ANQGSEA (CDR2) are obtained from the germline V gene. V loses 7 bases at its end and J loses 8 bases; junction bases beyond the gene matches: 6. The CDR3 holds 11 amino acids from the cysteine to the phenylalanine. CDR3 DNA only is kept here, 33 bases in frame from base 1. CD4+ T cells from unexposed donors were collected before the COVID-19 pandemic (2011-2018). Following 10 days of culture, the EasySep CD4+ T cell isolation kit was used to isolate CD4+ T cells. As cell number allowed, CD4+ T cells from unexposed donors were tested for reactivity to SARS-CoV-2 S and N and to four common cold coronavirus spike pools. Each well received under 2.5 million PBMCs, cultured in IMDM supplemented with approximately 5.3% human AB serum and 9.5 to 10 IU/ml IL-2. Half of the culture medium was replaced with fresh IL-2-containing medium on days 3 and 7. In general, every peptide culture condition was set up in three replicate wells. The leukapheresis product for the unexposed donors was obtained through commercial purchase. Ficoll-Paque PLUS gradient centrifugation was used to isolate PBMCs from either whole blood or leukapheresis product. PBMCs were either cryopreserved at -140 degrees C or used fresh in the expansion assay. The QIAamp Micro DNA Kit was used to extract genomic DNA from the CD4+ T cells.

Worth noting for this clone: Its specific antigen is unknown. No much larger clone exists at a distance of one base, and base qualities are not known.

The library came from the immunoSEQ multiplex PCR assay. The authors processed their data as follows. During preprocessing, nonproductive sequences were removed, as were CDR3s that did not start with C, did not end with F or W, or were shorter than 7 amino acids. Antigen-specific clonotypes were called with the MANAFEST web app on the basis of expansion relative to the reference and to other culture wells. A clone was considered positive if significant expansion relative to the reference culture was observed in 2 of 3 replicate wells at an FDR below 0.05. For a clone to be considered positive, significant expansion relative to all other tandem wells and an odds ratio above 5 were also required. Pairwise Levenshtein distance, computed with the stringdist R package after three terminal residues were trimmed from each end, was used as the measure of CDR3 homology. Sourced from immuneACCESS, this table was stored by TCRdb with only in-frame sequences that have V and J called. A share of the clones is absent; for the studies checked, an unresolved V gene accounts for under half, and the remainder has no known explanation. The D gene and trimming were derived from the DNA, and the V and J assignments and clone size from that table. Within this sample are 20,000 to 25,000 clones, with 66% of them counted one time only. About 11% of the sample lies in the top ten.

This clonotype originated in a human donor in good health. Rearrangement joined TRBV29-1 to TRBJ1-2, with 8 bases aligning to TRBD1. Material for sequencing was CD4+ T cells from PBMCs, cultured in vitro. The bases are TGCAGCGGGGGACAGGCCCAGGGCTACACCTTC. This is translated as CSGGQAQGYTF.